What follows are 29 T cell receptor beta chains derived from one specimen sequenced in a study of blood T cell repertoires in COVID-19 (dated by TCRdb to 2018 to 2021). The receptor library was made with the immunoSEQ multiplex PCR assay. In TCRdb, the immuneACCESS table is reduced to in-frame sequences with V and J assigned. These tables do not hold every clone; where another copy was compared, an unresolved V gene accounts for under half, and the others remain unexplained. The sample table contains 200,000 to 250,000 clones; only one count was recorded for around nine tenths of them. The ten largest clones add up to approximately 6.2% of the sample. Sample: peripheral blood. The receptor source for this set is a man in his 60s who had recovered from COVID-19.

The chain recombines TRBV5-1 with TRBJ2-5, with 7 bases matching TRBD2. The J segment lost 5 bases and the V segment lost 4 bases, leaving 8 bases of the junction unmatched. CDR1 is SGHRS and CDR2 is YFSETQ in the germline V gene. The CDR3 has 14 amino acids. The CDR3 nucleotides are TGCGCCAGCAGCCTCCCACACGGGGGGGAGACCCAGTACTTC. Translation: CASSLPHGGETQYF.

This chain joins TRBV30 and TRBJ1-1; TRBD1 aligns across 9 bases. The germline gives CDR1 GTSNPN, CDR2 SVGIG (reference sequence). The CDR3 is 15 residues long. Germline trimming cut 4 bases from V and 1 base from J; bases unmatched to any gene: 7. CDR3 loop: CAWNNRGLGNTEAFF. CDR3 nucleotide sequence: TGTGCCTGGAATAACAGGGGGCTGGGGAACACTGAAGCTTTCTTT.

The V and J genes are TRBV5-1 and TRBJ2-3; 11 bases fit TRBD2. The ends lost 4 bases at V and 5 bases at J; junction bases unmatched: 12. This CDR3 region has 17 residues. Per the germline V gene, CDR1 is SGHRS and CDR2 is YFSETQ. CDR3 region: CASSLPGTSGSGDTQYF. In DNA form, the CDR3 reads TGCGCCAGCAGCCTCCCTGGGACTAGCGGAAGTGGAGATACGCAGTATTTT.

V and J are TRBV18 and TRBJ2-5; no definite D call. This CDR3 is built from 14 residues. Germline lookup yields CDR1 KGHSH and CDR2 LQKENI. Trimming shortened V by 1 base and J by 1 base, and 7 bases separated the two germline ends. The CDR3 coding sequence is TGTGCCAGCTCACCACAGAACAGCCAAGAGACCCAGTACTTC. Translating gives CASSPQNSQETQYF. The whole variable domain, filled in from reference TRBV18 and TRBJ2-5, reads NAGVMQNPRHLVRRRGQEARLRCSPMKGHSHVYWYRQLPEEGLKFMVYLQKENIIDESGMPKERFSAEFPKEGPSILRIQQVVRGDSAAYFCASSPQNSQETQYFGPGTRLLVL.

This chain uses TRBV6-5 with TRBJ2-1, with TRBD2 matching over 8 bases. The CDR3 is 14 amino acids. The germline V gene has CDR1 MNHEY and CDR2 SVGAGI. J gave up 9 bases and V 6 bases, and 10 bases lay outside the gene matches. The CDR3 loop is CASSPAGTRGEQFF. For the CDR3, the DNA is TGTGCCAGCAGCCCCGCTGGGACTAGAGGTGAGCAGTTCTTC.

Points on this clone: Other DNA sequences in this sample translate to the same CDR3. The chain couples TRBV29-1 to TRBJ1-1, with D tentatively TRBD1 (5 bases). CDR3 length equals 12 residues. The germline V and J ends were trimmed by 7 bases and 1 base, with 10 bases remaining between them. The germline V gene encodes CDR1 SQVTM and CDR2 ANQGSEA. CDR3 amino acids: CSARQTNTEAFF. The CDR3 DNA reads TGCAGCGCAAGACAGACGAACACTGAAGCTTTCTTT.

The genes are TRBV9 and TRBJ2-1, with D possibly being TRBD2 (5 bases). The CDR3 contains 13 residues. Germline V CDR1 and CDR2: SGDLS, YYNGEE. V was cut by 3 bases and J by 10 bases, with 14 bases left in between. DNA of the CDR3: TGTGCCAGCAGCGCCGGCGGAGGACGGGAGCAGTTCTTC. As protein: CASSAGGGREQFF.

The CDR3 loop reads CASSSTDHTEAFF. DNA of the CDR3: TGCGCCAGCAGCTCCACAGATCACACTGAAGCTTTCTTT. The chain couples TRBV5-1 to TRBJ1-1; D gene ambiguous. Per germline, CDR1 SGHRS and CDR2 YFSETQ. The CDR3 is 13 residues long. Deletions cut 3 bases from V and 3 bases from J, with 9 bases between.

The CDR3, as DNA: TGTGCCAGCAGTCATCCCCTAGCGGGGTCTTACAATGAGCAGTTCTTC. Translating gives CASSHPLAGSYNEQFF. The V gene is TRBV6-2 or TRBV6-3, the J gene TRBJ2-1, with TRBD2 matching 9 bases. The junction had 9 bases not matched to a gene; V was cut back by 5 bases and J by 4 bases. Germline V gives CDR1 MNHEY, CDR2 SVGEGT. The CDR3 has 16 residues.

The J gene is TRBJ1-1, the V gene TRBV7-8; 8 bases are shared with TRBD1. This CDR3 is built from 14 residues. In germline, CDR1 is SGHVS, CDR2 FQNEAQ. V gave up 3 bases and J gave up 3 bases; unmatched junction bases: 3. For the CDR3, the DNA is TGTGCCAGCAGCTTCGGACAGGGAGACACTGAAGCTTTCTTT. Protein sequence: CASSFGQGDTEAFF.

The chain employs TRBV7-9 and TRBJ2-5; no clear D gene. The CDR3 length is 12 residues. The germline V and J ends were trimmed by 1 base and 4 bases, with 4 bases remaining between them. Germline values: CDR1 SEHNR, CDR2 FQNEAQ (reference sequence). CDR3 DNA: TGTGCCAGCAGCTTAGTCGGAGAGACCCAGTACTTC. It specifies CASSLVGETQYF. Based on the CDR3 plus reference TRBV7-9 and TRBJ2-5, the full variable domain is DTGVSQNPRHKITKRGQNVTFRCDPISEHNRLYWYRQTLGQGPEFLTYFQNEAQLEKSRLLSDRFSAERPKGSFSTLEIQRTEQGDSAMYLCASSLVGETQYFGPGTRLLVL.

CDR3 protein: CASSLEASAGEQFF. CDR3 sequence (DNA): TGCGCCAGCAGCTTGGAGGCATCGGCGGGAGAGCAGTTCTTC. J is TRBJ2-1 and V is TRBV5-1; tentative D call: TRBD2 (6 bases). The germline gives CDR1 SGHRS, CDR2 YFSETQ. V was shortened by 0 bases and J by 10 bases, with 14 bases between the two germline ends. The CDR3 totals 14 residues.

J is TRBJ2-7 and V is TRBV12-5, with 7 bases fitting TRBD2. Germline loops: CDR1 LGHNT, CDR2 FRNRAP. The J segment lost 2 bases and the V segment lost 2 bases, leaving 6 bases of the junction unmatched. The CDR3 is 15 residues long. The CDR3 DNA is TGTGCTAGTGGTTTGAGGGGAGGGAACCCCTACGAGCAGTACTTC. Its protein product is CASGLRGGNPYEQYF. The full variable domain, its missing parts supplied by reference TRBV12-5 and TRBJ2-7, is DARVTQTPRHKVTEMGQEVTMRCQPILGHNTVFWYRQTMMQGLELLAYFRNRAPLDDSGMPKDRFSAEMPDATLATLKIQPSEPRDSAVYFCASGLRGGNPYEQYFGPGTRLTVT.

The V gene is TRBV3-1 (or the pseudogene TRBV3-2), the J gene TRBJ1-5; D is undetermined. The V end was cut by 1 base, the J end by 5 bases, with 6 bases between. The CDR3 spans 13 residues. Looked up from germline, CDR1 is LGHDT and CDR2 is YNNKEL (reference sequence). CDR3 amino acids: CASSQALYQPQHF. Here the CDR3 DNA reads TGTGCCAGCAGCCAAGCTTTATATCAGCCCCAGCATTTT.

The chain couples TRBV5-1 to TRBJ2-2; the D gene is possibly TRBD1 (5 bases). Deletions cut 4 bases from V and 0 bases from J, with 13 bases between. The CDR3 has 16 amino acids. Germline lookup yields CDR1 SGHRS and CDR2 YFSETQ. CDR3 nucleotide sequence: TGCGCCAGCAGCACCGACACAGGTGCGAACACCGGGGAGCTGTTTTTT. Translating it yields CASSTDTGANTGELFF.

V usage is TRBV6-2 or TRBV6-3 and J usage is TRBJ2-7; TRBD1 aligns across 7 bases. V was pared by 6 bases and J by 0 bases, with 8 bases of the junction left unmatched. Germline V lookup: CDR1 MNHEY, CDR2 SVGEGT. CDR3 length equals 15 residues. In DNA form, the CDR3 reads TGTGCCAGCAGCCGAACGGGACAGATCTCCTACGAGCAGTACTTC. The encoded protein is CASSRTGQISYEQYF.

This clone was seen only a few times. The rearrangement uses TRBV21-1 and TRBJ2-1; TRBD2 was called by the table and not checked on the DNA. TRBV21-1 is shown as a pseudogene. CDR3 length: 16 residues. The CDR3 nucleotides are TGTGCCAGCAGCAAAGAGGAGCGGGGGGGCCTCAGTGAGCAGTTCTTC. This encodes CASSKEERGGLSEQFF.

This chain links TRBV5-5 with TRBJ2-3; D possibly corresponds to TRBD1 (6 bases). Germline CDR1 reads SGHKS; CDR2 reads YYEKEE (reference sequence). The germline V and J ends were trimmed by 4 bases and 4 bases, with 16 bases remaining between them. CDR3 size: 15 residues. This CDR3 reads CASSDWAGAADTQYF. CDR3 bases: TGTGCCAGCAGCGACTGGGCAGGGGCGGCAGATACGCAGTATTTT.

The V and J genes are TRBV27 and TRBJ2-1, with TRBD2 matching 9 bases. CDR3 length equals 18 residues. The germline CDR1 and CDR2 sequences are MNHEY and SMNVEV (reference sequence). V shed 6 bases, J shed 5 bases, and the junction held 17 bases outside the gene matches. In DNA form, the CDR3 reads TGTGCCAGCAGGGTCTACGCGGGACTAGCCTCTTGGAACAATGAGCAGTTCTTC. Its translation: CASRVYAGLASWNNEQFF.

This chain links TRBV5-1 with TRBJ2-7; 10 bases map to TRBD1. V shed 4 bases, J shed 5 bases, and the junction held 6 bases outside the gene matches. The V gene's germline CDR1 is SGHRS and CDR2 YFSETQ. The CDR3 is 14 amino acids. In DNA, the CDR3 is TGCGCCAGCAGCCAGGGACAGGGGCCCGACGAGCAGTACTTC. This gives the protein CASSQGQGPDEQYF.

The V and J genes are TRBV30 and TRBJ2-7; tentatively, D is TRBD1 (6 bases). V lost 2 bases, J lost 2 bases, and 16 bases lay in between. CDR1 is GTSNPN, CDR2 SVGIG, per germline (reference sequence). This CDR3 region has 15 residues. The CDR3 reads CAWSIWGQLPYEQYF. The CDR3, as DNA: TGTGCCTGGAGTATTTGGGGGCAGTTACCCTACGAGCAGTACTTC.

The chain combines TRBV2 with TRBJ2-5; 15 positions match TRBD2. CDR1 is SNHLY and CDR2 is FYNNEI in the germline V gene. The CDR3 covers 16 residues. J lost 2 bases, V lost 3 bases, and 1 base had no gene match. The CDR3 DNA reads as TGTGCCAGCAGTGATGGACTAGCGGGAGGGCAAGAGACCCAGTACTTC. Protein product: CASSDGLAGGQETQYF.

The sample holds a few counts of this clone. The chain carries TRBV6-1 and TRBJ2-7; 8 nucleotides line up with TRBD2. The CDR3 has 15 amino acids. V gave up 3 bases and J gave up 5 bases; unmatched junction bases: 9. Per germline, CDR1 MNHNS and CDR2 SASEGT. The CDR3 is CASSENLGLVNEQYF. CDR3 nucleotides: TGTGCCAGCAGTGAGAACCTGGGACTAGTCAACGAGCAGTACTTC.

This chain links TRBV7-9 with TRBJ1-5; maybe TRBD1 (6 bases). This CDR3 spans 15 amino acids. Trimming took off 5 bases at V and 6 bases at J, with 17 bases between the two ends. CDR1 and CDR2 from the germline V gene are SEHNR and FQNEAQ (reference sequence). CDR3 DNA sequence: TGTGCCAGCAGCCCCCCCTCGACAGGAGTTCAGCCCCAGCATTTT. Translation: CASSPPSTGVQPQHF.

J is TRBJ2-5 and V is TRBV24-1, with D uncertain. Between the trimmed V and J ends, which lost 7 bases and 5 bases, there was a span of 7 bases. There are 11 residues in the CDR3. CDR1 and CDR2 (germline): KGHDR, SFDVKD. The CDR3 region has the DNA TGTGCCACCAGAGACGGGGAGACCCAGTACTTC. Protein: CATRDGETQYF.

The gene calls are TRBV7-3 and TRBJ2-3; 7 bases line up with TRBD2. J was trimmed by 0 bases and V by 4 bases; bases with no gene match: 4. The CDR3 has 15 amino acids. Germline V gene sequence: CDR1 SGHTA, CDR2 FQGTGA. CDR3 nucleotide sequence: TGTGCCAGCAGCTCAACTAGCGCCAGCACAGATACGCAGTATTTT. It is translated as CASSSTSASTDTQYF.

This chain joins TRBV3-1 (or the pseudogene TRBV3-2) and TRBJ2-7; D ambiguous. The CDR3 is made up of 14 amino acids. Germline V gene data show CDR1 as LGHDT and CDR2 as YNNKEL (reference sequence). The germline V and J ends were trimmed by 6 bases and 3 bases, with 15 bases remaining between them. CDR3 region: CASSPFFTGYEQYF. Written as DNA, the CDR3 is TGTGCCAGCAGTCCTTTTTTTACCGGCTACGAGCAGTACTTC.

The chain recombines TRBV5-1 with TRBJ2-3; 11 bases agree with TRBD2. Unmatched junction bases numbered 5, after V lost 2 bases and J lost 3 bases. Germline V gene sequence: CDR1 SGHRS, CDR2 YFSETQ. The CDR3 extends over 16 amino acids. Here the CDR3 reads CASSLTSGGRTDTQYF. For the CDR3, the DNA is TGCGCCAGCAGCTTAACTAGCGGGGGTCGAACAGATACGCAGTATTTT.

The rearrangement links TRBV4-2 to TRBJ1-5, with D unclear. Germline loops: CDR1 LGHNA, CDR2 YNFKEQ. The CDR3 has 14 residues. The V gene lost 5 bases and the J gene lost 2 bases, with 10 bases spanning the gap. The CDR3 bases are TGTGCCAGCAGCACCGACGGGGGCAATCAGCCCCAGCATTTT. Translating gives CASSTDGGNQPQHF.